This passage covers 7 T cell receptor beta chains from one sample sequenced in a study of Ad26.COV2.S vaccination and SARS-CoV-2 variants. As to treatment: roughly 19 received Ad26.COV2.S at low or high dose, single or two shots; about 5 received placebo; per-sample allocation not given. Samples analyzed were those drawn on day 63 after the first vaccine or placebo injection. TCRdb's table, derived via immunoSEQ multiplex PCR, lists solely in-frame clones and lacks some. The profile covers 200,000 to 250,000 clones, with around 89% appearing a single time and around 10% taken by the ten largest. This specimen was peripheral blood, taken in a trial of Ad26.COV2.S vaccine versus placebo. The receptor source for this set is a person between 18 and 65 years old who received the Ad26.COV2.S COVID-19 vaccine or a placebo.

V is TRBV13 and J is TRBJ2-3; 13 bases match TRBD2. CDR3 size: 17 residues. After removal of 5 bases from V and 4 bases from J, the junction contained 9 bases not matched to a gene. Germline V gene data show CDR1 as PRHDT and CDR2 as FYEKMQ (reference sequence). CDR3 coding DNA: TGTGCCAGCAGCGTACTACTAGCGGGGGGGCTAGCAGATACGCAGTATTTT. This gives the protein CASSVLLAGGLADTQYF.

The chain links TRBV9 to TRBJ1-5; 9 bases are a match to TRBD1. Germline V lookup: CDR1 SGDLS, CDR2 YYNGEE. The CDR3 sequence is 15 residues long. V dropped 4 bases and J dropped 6; count of bases not matched to a gene: 8. The chain's CDR3 is CASSPQGQGVQPQHF. For the CDR3, the DNA is TGTGCCAGCAGCCCACAGGGACAGGGTGTTCAGCCCCAGCATTTT. Full variable domain (missing parts from reference TRBV9 and TRBJ1-5): DSGVTQTPKHLITATGQRVTLRCSPRSGDLSVYWYQQSLDQGLQFLIQYYNGEERAKGNILERFSAQQFPDLHSELNLSSLELGDSALYFCASSPQGQGVQPQHFGDGTRLSIL.

The chain has TRBV5-6 and TRBJ1-2; 8 positions match TRBD1. V lost 0 bases to trimming and J lost 4 bases; unmatched junction nucleotides: 2. Looked up from germline, CDR1 is SGHDT and CDR2 is YYEEEE. This CDR3 has 14 amino acids. The chain's CDR3 is CASSLGDRPYGYTF. CDR3 bases: TGTGCCAGCAGCTTGGGGGACAGGCCCTATGGCTACACCTTC.

The gene calls are TRBV4-3 and TRBJ1-3; D uncertain. The CDR3 runs 14 residues. V was shortened by 0 bases and J by 0 bases, with 3 bases between the two germline ends. The germline V gene has CDR1 LGHNA and CDR2 YSLEER. CDR3 nucleotide sequence: TGCGCCAGCAGCCAAGAGTCCTCTGGAAACACCATATATTTT. This translates into CASSQESSGNTIYF.

The J gene is TRBJ2-7, the V gene TRBV7-6; 7 bases are a match to TRBD2. Trimming took 1 base from V and 3 from J; bases not matched to a gene: 9. This CDR3 contains 16 residues. Germline V CDR1 and CDR2: SGHVS, FNYEAQ. The chain's CDR3 is CASSLVVGAGDYEQYF. As DNA, the CDR3 is TGTGCCAGCAGCTTAGTGGTCGGTGCGGGAGACTACGAGCAGTACTTC.

This chain uses TRBV20-1 with TRBJ1-6; D remains unclear. V lost 6 bases to trimming and J lost 10 bases, with 10 bases between them. Per the germline V gene, CDR1 is DFQATT and CDR2 is SNEGSKA (reference sequence). The CDR3 has 11 amino acids. The chain's CDR3 is CSARSVSPLHF. CDR3 nucleotides: TGCAGTGCCCGATCCGTCTCACCCCTCCACTTT.

The chain recombines TRBV21-1 with TRBJ2-2. TRBV21-1 is tagged as a pseudogene. The CDR3 length is 12 residues. The CDR3 reads CARGKNTGELFF. CDR3 in DNA: TGTGCCAGGGGAAAGAACACCGGGGAGCTGTTTTTT.